This T cell receptor (beta chain) originates from a study of T cells in narcolepsy. The overall study: Healthy controls were enrolled alongside patients with narcolepsy type 1 or type 2.

The CDR3 length is 14 residues. Germline CDR1 is SGHTA and CDR2 is FQGNSA. After removal of 5 bases from V and 7 bases from J, the junction contained 8 bases not matched to a gene. Assay: immunoSEQ multiplex PCR; the TCRdb copy retains only in-frame clones and omits some. The sample includes 15,000 to 20,000 clones, more than 75% seen only once; the top ten take approximately 0.73%. Study-level findings and limits: No autoreactive T cell clone sequences appeared in some memory CD4+ repertoires. Blood of same and different patients, but not healthy controls, reportedly held recurring autoreactive clonotypes. Same-patient CSF and blood CD4+ T cell clonotypes included HCRT-specific and TRIB2-specific autoreactive ones.

In regard to this clone: What it binds is unknown.

This TCR was recovered from a human donor in good health. The chain couples TRBV7-2 to TRBJ2-1; 7 bases map to TRBD1. Sequenced: memory (CD45RA-) CD4+ T cells from blood. Here the CDR3 reads CASSLTADRNEQFF. The CDR3 region has the DNA TGTGCCAGCAGCCTTACGGCGGACAGGAATGAGCAGTTCTTC.